These T cell receptor beta chains were read from a single sample in a study of T cells in Graves' hyperthyroidism and ophthalmopathy. TCRdb re-analysed the multiplex PCR reads in MiXCR, keeping a single row per CDR3 protein. Here the sample spans around 36,000 distinct CDR3 sequences, 50% to 55% being singletons. The sample was blood. All receptors come from a man aged 40-49 years with Graves' ophthalmopathy. CDR3s include the opening cysteine and the closing phenylalanine or tryptophan. D genes are given only for firm matches. Size is stated for part of the rows, as once, few or many counts, or as a class when the clone is expanded.

.,TRBV20-1,.,TRBJ1-2,CSAPPWAGANYGYTF,TGCAGTGCTCCCCCATGGGCGGGAGCTAACTATGGCTACACCTTC
.,TRBV3-1,many,TRBJ2-1,CASSLSERVRYQFF,TGTGCCAGCAGCCTAAGTGAGAGGGTTCGATATCAGTTCTTC
.,TRBV7-3,.,TRBJ2-3,CASSSRRPGLREYF,TGTGCCAGCAGCTCCCGACGCCCGGGACTCAGGGAGTATTTT
.,TRBV20-1,many,TRBJ2-3,CSLRPPLEDTQYF,TGCAGCCTAAGGCCTCCACTAGAAGATACGCAGTATTTT
.,TRBV2,medium-sized,TRBJ2-7,CASSDGRANYEQYF,TGTGCCAGCAGTGATGGCAGGGCCAACTACGAGCAGTACTTC
.,TRBV10-1,medium-sized,TRBJ1-6,CASSESGTGTSPLHF,TGCGCCAGCAGTGAGTCGGGAACAGGGACATCACCCCTCCACTTT
.,TRBV19,.,TRBJ2-4,CTNSIDPYDALAKNIQYF,TGTACCAATAGTATAGACCCATACGACGCTCTAGCCAAAAACATTCAGTACTTC
TRBD1,TRBV20-1,many,TRBJ1-4,CSARGTGEVKKLFF,TGCAGTGCTAGAGGTACAGGGGAGGTGAAAAAACTGTTTTTT
.,TRBV7-9,medium-sized,TRBJ2-7,CASSLVNYEQYF,TGTGCCAGCAGCTTAGTTAACTACGAGCAGTACTTC
.,TRBV7-6,.,TRBJ1-1,CASSYSGFTEAFF,TGTGCCAGCAGCTACTCCGGGTTCACTGAAGCTTTCTTT
.,TRBV12-3/TRBV12-4,many,TRBJ1-2,CASTRGYGYTF,TGTGCCAGCACCCGGGGCTATGGCTACACCTTC
TRBD1,TRBV20-1,.,TRBJ1-5,CSAVGGTESDQPQHF,TGCAGTGCCGTTGGTGGGACAGAGAGTGATCAGCCCCAGCATTTT
.,TRBV10-3,many,TRBJ1-1,CAIRRTSTGRPEAFF,TGTGCCATCAGGAGGACCTCTACAGGGCGCCCTGAAGCTTTCTTT
TRBD1,TRBV11-1,many,TRBJ2-3,CASSLALVGTGGTDTQYF,TGTGCCAGCAGCCTCGCTTTGGTTGGGACAGGGGGTACAGATACGCAGTATTTT
.,TRBV2,.,TRBJ2-3,CASSEEGPISTDTQYF,TGTGCCAGCAGTGAAGAGGGGCCTATTAGCACAGATACGCAGTATTTT